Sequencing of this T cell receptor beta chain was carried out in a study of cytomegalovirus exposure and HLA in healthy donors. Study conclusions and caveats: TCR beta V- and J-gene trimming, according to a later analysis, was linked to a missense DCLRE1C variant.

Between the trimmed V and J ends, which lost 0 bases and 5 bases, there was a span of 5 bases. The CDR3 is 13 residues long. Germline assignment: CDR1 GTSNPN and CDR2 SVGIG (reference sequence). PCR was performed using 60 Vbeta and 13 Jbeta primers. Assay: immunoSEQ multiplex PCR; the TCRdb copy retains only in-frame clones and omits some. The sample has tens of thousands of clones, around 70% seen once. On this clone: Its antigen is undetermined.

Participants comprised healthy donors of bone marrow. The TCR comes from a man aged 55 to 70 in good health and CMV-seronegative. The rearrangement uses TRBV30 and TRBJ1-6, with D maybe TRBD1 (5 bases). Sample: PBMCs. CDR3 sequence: CAWSVQDNSPLHF. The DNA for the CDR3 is TGTGCCTGGAGTGTACAGGATAATTCACCCCTCCACTTT.